One sample yielded the 4 T cell receptor beta chains listed below, sequenced in a study of blood T cell repertoires in COVID-19. Produced via immunoSEQ multiplex PCR; TCRdb's table is partial and in-frame only. Of more than 300,000 clones in the sample, approximately 91% were seen once. The sequencing sample was made of PBMCs or T cells enriched from blood (not recorded which). These receptor sequences come from a woman aged 40 to 50 who had been exposed to COVID-19.

V gene TRBV15 combines with J gene TRBJ1-5; no clear D gene. This CDR3 spans 14 amino acids. The ends were cut back, 3 bases at V and 7 bases at J, with 13 bases in the middle. CDR1 and CDR2 (germline): LNHNV, YYDKDF (reference sequence). The CDR3 bases are TGTGCCACCAGCAGGCCGGAGAGGGTGCAGCCCCAGCATTTT. Translated: CATSRPERVQPQHF.

This rearrangement joins TRBV10-1 to TRBJ2-3; 9 nucleotides line up with TRBD2. The V and J ends lost 2 bases and 3 bases, in that order; junction bases with no gene match: 0. Germline V CDR1 and CDR2: WNHNN, SYGVQD (reference sequence). CDR3 length equals 14 residues. The CDR3 spells CASSEAGGTDTQYF. In nucleotides, the CDR3 is TGCGCCAGCAGTGAGGCGGGAGGGACAGATACGCAGTATTTT.

J is TRBJ1-5 and V is TRBV6-5, with 8 bases that match TRBD1. The V segment lost 6 bases and the J segment 4 bases; nucleotides outside the gene matches: 8. Germline values: CDR1 MNHEY, CDR2 SVGAGI. This CDR3 is built from 15 residues. The CDR3 loop is CASRGDRTGNQPQHF. The CDR3 DNA follows: TGTGCCAGCAGGGGGGACAGGACAGGGAATCAGCCCCAGCATTTT.

This sequence joins TRBV15 and TRBJ1-1; D is unresolved. This CDR3 contains 15 residues. Germline V lookup: CDR1 LNHNV, CDR2 YYDKDF (reference sequence). Trimming stripped 0 bases from V and 0 bases from J, with 8 bases between. For the CDR3, the DNA is TGTGCCACCAGCAGAGATCGAGGGTTGAACACTGAAGCTTTCTTT. This sequence encodes CATSRDRGLNTEAFF.